The T cell receptor beta chain described here comes from a study of blood T cells in healthy people across ages. Study overall: When template switching was applied, about one barcoded beta molecule was captured per two T cells.

Findings and caveats of the study: No conclusive comparison of naive versus antigen-experienced cells was possible with unsorted PBMCs.

The CDR3 is made up of 14 amino acids. CDR1 is SGHRS and CDR2 is YFSETQ in the germline V gene. Trimming took 4 bases from V and 2 from J, leaving 11 bases between them. Note on this clonotype: Its antigen remains unidentified.

Then a second PCR, running roughly 7 to 11 cycles, was carried out with a sample-barcoded 5' primer and a J-beta primer mix. TCRdb itself ran the 5' RACE reads through MiXCR, one entry per CDR3 protein. The sample carries some 1.6 million distinct CDR3 sequences, roughly a third recorded once. The sample taken for sequencing was blood. The rearrangement links TRBV5-1 to TRBJ2-3; TRBD1 is a possible D gene (6 bases). The sequence came from a woman in her 30s in good health. The CDR3 here is CASSPWDTTDTQYF. The CDR3, as DNA: TGCGCCAGCAGCCCCTGGGACACCACAGATACGCAGTATTTT.